This passage covers 23 T cell receptor beta chains from one sample sequenced in a study of cytomegalovirus exposure and HLA in healthy donors. PCR was performed using 60 Vbeta and 13 Jbeta primers. TCRdb's table, derived via immunoSEQ multiplex PCR, lists solely in-frame clones and lacks some. The sample shows approximately 210,000 clones, around 75% of them seen only once. The sample consisted of PBMCs. These receptors all stem from a male donor in good health and CMV-seropositive.

This chain uses TRBV6-4 with TRBJ2-3; a possible D gene is TRBD1 (5 bases). V shed 2 bases and J shed 3 bases, with 6 bases lying between them. The CDR3 runs 13 residues. Per germline, CDR1 MRHNA and CDR2 SNTAGT. The CDR3 is CASSDRGTDTQYF. The CDR3 DNA reads TGTGCCAGCAGTGACAGGGGTACAGATACGCAGTATTTT.

This clone came up a few times. The chain uses TRBV6-5 and TRBJ2-7, with 7 bases that match TRBD2. V was pared by 6 bases and J by 3 bases, with 8 bases of the junction left unmatched. The CDR3 runs to 14 residues. The germline V gene has CDR1 MNHEY and CDR2 SVGAGI. CDR3 in amino acids: CASRTGGPDYEQYF. The CDR3 DNA reads TGTGCCAGCAGAACGGGGGGACCAGACTACGAGCAGTACTTC.

The genes are TRBV27 and TRBJ2-7; TRBD1 agrees at 10 bases. After removal of 2 bases from V and 4 bases from J, the junction contained 2 bases not matched to a gene. Germline assignment: CDR1 MNHEY and CDR2 SMNVEV (reference sequence). The CDR3 runs to 14 residues. This CDR3 is CASSLAGQGYEQYF. Here the CDR3 DNA reads TGTGCCAGCAGTTTAGCGGGACAGGGGTACGAGCAGTACTTC.

The chain is built from TRBV18 and TRBJ2-3, with 10 bases fitting TRBD2. Trimming removed 1 base from V and 1 base from J; junction bases left unmatched: 8. The germline CDR1 and CDR2 sequences are KGHSH and LQKENI. CDR3 size: 18 residues. CDR3 protein: CASSPLSSGRSGTDTQYF. The CDR3 region has the DNA TGTGCCAGCTCACCACTCTCTAGCGGGAGATCGGGCACAGATACGCAGTATTTT.

The chain links TRBV9 to TRBJ2-3; 7 nucleotides align to TRBD2. J gave up 2 bases and V 1 base, and 1 base lay outside the gene matches. Germline V gene sequence: CDR1 SGDLS, CDR2 YYNGEE. This CDR3 is 14 amino acids long. In nucleotides, the CDR3 is TGTGCCAGCAGCGTACTAGCGGCCACAGATACGCAGTATTTT. It codes for CASSVLAATDTQYF.

This chain uses TRBV9 with TRBJ2-7, with TRBD2 identical over 13 bases. V lost 7 bases to trimming and J lost 4 bases; unmatched junction nucleotides: 17. CDR1 and CDR2 (germline): SGDLS, YYNGEE. The CDR3 has 18 amino acids. CDR3 protein: CASPPWRDGLAGVYEQYF. The CDR3 nucleotides read TGTGCCAGCCCTCCTTGGAGGGACGGACTAGCGGGAGTTTACGAGCAGTACTTC.

The chain employs TRBV7-6 and TRBJ2-2; unclear D gene. In germline, CDR1 is SGHVS, CDR2 FNYEAQ. This CDR3 region has 11 residues. V was trimmed by 5 bases and J by 6 bases, leaving 4 bases between them. DNA of the CDR3: TGTGCCAGCAGCCCCGCCGGGGAGCTGTTTTTT. This codes for CASSPAGELFF.

This clone was picked up one time. The chain carries TRBV7-2 and TRBJ1-2, with a tentative D call TRBD1 (6 bases). V gave up 2 bases and J gave up 8 bases, with 12 bases separating them. The CDR3 extends over 13 amino acids. CDR1 is SGHTA, CDR2 FQGNSA, per germline. The DNA of the CDR3 is TGTGCCAGCAGCTTAATCGGGGGGCAGGGCTACACCTTC. This sequence encodes CASSLIGGQGYTF.

The CDR3 protein is CASCGRAGLDETQYF. As DNA, the CDR3 is TGTGCCAGCTGCGGGAGGGCAGGGCTAGACGAGACCCAGTACTTC. The chain recombines TRBV7-6 with TRBJ2-5; TRBD2 aligns across 9 bases. This CDR3 has 15 residues. The V gene's germline CDR1 is SGHVS and CDR2 FNYEAQ. V gave up 8 bases and J gave up 5 bases; unmatched junction bases: 12.

V usage is TRBV27 and J usage is TRBJ2-1; 10 positions agree with TRBD2. With V trimmed by 1 base and J by 4 bases, 13 bases remained unmatched. CDR3 size: 19 residues. Germline values: CDR1 MNHEY, CDR2 SMNVEV (reference sequence). The CDR3 sequence is CASSLWVGTSVPPYNEQFF. The DNA of the CDR3 is TGTGCCAGCAGTTTATGGGTCGGGACTAGCGTCCCCCCTTACAATGAGCAGTTCTTC.

This clone was counted between two and nine times. The V call is TRBV6-5, the J call TRBJ1-1, with 9 bases fitting TRBD1. The CDR3 totals 16 residues. The ends lost 2 bases at V and 10 bases at J; junction bases unmatched: 14. The V gene's germline CDR1 is MNHEY and CDR2 SVGAGI. The CDR3 protein is CASSYVIQGATLPAFF. The DNA for the CDR3 is TGTGCCAGCAGTTACGTAATACAGGGGGCAACCCTCCCAGCTTTCTTT.

This clone was seen a few times. The CDR3 here is CASSLADRGSNYGYTF. The CDR3 region has the DNA TGTGCCAGCAGCTTAGCCGACAGGGGATCTAACTATGGCTACACCTTC. The rearrangement uses TRBV7-9 and TRBJ1-2, with TRBD1 matching 8 bases. CDR1 and CDR2 (germline): SEHNR, FQNEAQ (reference sequence). Trimming removed 0 bases from V and 0 bases from J; junction bases left unmatched: 3. This CDR3 region has 16 residues.

This clone was seen only once. The genes are TRBV4-3 and TRBJ2-7; 11 positions match TRBD2. CDR3 length equals 14 residues. CDR1 and CDR2 (germline): LGHNA, YSLEER. Trimming removed 5 bases from V and 3 bases from J; junction bases left unmatched: 3. The CDR3 DNA follows: TGCGCCAGCAGCGGACTAGCGGGTAGCTACGAGCAGTACTTC. This translates into CASSGLAGSYEQYF.

The V call is TRBV7-7, the J call TRBJ2-2, with 9 nucleotides matching TRBD1. This CDR3 comprises 17 residues. Unmatched junction bases numbered 10, after V lost 5 bases and J lost 3 bases. Germline CDR1 SSHAT, CDR2 FNYEAQ (reference sequence). The CDR3 region is CASSPIQGASDTGELFF. CDR3 DNA: TGTGCCAGCAGCCCTATACAGGGGGCGTCGGACACCGGGGAGCTGTTTTTT.

This chain uses TRBV11-2 with TRBJ2-2; D might be TRBD1 (5 bases). Trimming cost V 1 base and J 9 bases, with 21 bases left between them. The CDR3 spans 17 residues. Germline V lookup: CDR1 SGHAT, CDR2 FQNNGV. CDR3 bases: TGTGCCAGCAGCTTAGGTAGGGGCGAGTGGGGCCCTAGGGAGCTGTTTTTT. This gives the protein CASSLGRGEWGPRELFF. Full variable domain (remainder filled in from reference TRBV11-2 and TRBJ2-2): EAGVAQSPRYKIIEKRQSVAFWCNPISGHATLYWYQQILGQGPKLLIQFQNNGVVDDSQLPKDRFSAERLKGVDSTLKIQPAKLEDSAVYLCASSLGRGEWGPRELFFGEGSRLTVL.

This clone was seen more than once but under ten times. The V gene is TRBV7-2, the J gene TRBJ2-2; 10 bases agree with TRBD2. In germline, CDR1 is SGHTA, CDR2 FQGNSA. With 0 bases clipped from V and 5 bases from J, the junction kept 3 bases outside the gene matches. CDR3 length equals 16 residues. CDR3 loop: CASSLAVAGGTGELFF. CDR3 bases: TGTGCCAGCAGCTTAGCAGTAGCGGGAGGAACCGGGGAGCTGTTTTTT.

This sequence joins TRBV29-1 and TRBJ1-1; D may be TRBD1 (5 bases). This CDR3 is built from 14 residues. The ends were cut back, 6 bases at V and 1 base at J, with 15 bases in the middle. Germline CDR1 SQVTM, CDR2 ANQGSEA. CDR3 sequence (DNA): TGCAGCGTGCTCCAGGACACTAAGAACACTGAAGCTTTCTTT. It specifies CSVLQDTKNTEAFF.

The chain combines TRBV6-1 with TRBJ2-1; 11 bases align to TRBD2. Unmatched junction bases numbered 8, after V lost 2 bases and J lost 2 bases. CDR1 is MNHNS and CDR2 is SASEGT in the germline V gene. The CDR3 has 18 residues. CDR3: CASSEPVLAGDPYNEQFF. CDR3 bases: TGTGCCAGCAGTGAACCCGTACTAGCGGGAGATCCCTACAATGAGCAGTTCTTC.

This sequence joins TRBV5-6 and TRBJ1-5, with a tentative D call TRBD1 (5 bases). Trimming removed 4 bases at V and 3 bases at J, with 11 bases between. The CDR3 has 14 amino acids. Germline-derived CDR1 and CDR2 are SGHDT and YYEEEE. The CDR3 DNA follows: TGTGCCAGCAGCCGTGGACATCCCAATCAGCCCCAGCATTTT. Translated: CASSRGHPNQPQHF.

The J gene is TRBJ2-6, the V gene TRBV7-9, with TRBD2 identical over 9 bases. V lost 0 bases and J lost 0; bases outside the gene matches: 0. This CDR3 is built from 17 residues. CDR1 and CDR2 from the germline V gene are SEHNR and FQNEAQ (reference sequence). The CDR3 region is CASSLASGGSGANVLTF. The CDR3 DNA follows: TGTGCCAGCAGCTTAGCTAGCGGGGGCTCTGGGGCCAACGTCCTGACTTTC.

The chain is built from TRBV6-5 and TRBJ1-2; the match to TRBD1 covers 7 bases. The germline gives CDR1 MNHEY, CDR2 SVGAGI. The CDR3 is made up of 14 amino acids. V shed 0 bases and J 10 bases; nucleotides not matched to a gene: 8. The CDR3 bases are TGTGCCAGCAGTTACTCCGGGACAGAGGGTACCTACACCTTC. It codes for CASSYSGTEGTYTF.

This rearrangement joins TRBV27 to TRBJ1-4, with unresolved D. The CDR3 totals 15 residues. Trimming shortened V by 6 bases and J by 2 bases, and 13 bases separated the two germline ends. Germline V gene data show CDR1 as MNHEY and CDR2 as SMNVEV (reference sequence). CDR3 sequence: CASRSRVSTNEKLFF. As DNA, the CDR3 is TGTGCCAGCAGGTCCCGTGTATCTACTAATGAAAAACTGTTTTTT.

This clone was seen a few times. The genes are TRBV7-2 and TRBJ2-5; D may be TRBD2 (6 bases). The germline V gene has CDR1 SGHTA and CDR2 FQGNSA. This CDR3 comprises 14 residues. V was shortened by 4 bases and J by 7 bases, with 16 bases between the two germline ends. The CDR3 protein is CASSSRLEGLTQYF. The CDR3 DNA reads as TGTGCCAGCAGCTCTCGACTAGAGGGGTTGACCCAGTACTTC. Full variable domain (rest looked up from reference TRBV7-2 and TRBJ2-5): GAGVSQSPSNKVTEKGKDVELRCDPISGHTALYWYRQSLGQGLEFLIYFQGNSAPDKSGLPSDRFSAERTGGSVSTLTIQRTQQEDSAVYLCASSSRLEGLTQYFGPGTRLLVL.